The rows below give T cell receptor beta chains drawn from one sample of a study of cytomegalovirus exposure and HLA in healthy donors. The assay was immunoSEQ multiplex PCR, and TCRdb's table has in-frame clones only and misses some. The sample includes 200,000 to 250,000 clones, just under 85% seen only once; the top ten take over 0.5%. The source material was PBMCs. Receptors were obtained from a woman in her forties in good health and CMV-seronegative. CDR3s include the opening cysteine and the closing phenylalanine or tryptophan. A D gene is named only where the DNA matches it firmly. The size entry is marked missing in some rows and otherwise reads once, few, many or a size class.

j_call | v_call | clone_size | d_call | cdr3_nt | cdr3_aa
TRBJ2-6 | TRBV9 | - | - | TGTGCCAGCAGCCAGGTGGGGGAGGCTTTCTCTGGGGCCAACGTCCTGACTTTC | CASSQVGEAFSGANVLTF
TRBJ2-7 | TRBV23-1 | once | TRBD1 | TGCGCCAGCAGTCAACGGCAGGGGGATACCTACGAGCAGTACTTC | CASSQRQGDTYEQYF
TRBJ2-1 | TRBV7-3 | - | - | TGTGCCAGCAGCCAAGTGGGGGGGCCTGGCAATGAGCAGTTCTTC | CASSQVGGPGNEQFF
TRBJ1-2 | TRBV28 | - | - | TGTGCCACCCTAATGGGCAGCGGCTATGGCTACACCTTC | CATLMGSGYGYTF
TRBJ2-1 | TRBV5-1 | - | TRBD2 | TGCGCCAGCAGCTTGGGGGGTGGCGGGGGGGGTCTGAGCTCCTACAATGAGCAGTTCTTC | CASSLGGGGGGLSSYNEQFF
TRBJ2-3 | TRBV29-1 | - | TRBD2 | TGCACCCTACGGCTAGCGGGGGGCCGTTCCACAGATACGCAGTATTTT | CTLRLAGGRSTDTQYF
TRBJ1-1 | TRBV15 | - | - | TGTGCCACCAGCAGAGTCGGGGGGCTGGTCACTGAAGCTTTCTTT | CATSRVGGLVTEAFF
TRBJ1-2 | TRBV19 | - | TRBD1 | TGTGCCAGTAGTCTTACCAAAGACAGGGGGGGAATCGATGGCTACACCTTC | CASSLTKDRGGIDGYTF
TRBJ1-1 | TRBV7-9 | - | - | TGTGCCAGCAGCCAAAATAGTGGAGCTGAAGCTTTCTTT | CASSQNSGAEAFF
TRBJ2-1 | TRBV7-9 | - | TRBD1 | TGTGCCAGCAGCTTAGCCCTCGGACAGGGCGAGCAGTTCTTC | CASSLALGQGEQFF
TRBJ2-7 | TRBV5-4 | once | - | TGTGCCAGCAGCCAGGCGACAGGCGAGCAGTACTTC | CASSQATGEQYF
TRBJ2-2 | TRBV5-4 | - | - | TGTGCCAGCAGCTCCAGGCTGGCCGAGGGGGAGCTGTTTTTT | CASSSRLAEGELFF
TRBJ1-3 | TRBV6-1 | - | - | TGTGCCAGCAGTGATACAGGGCTTTTCGGAAACACCATATATTTT | CASSDTGLFGNTIYF
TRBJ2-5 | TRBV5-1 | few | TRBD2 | TGCGCCAGCAGCTTGGGCGGGGGAGAACAAGAGACCCAGTACTTC | CASSLGGGEQETQYF
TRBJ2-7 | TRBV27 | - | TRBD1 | TGTGCCAGCAGTTTATCGTACGAGGGGGCGGGCTACGAGCAGTACTTC | CASSLSYEGAGYEQYF
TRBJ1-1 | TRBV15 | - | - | TGTGCCACCAGCAAAGGCGAGAGAGGCACTGAAGCTTTCTTT | CATSKGERGTEAFF
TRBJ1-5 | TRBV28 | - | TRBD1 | TGTGCCAGCAGATCGGGACAGACGAATCAGCCCCAGCATTTT | CASRSGQTNQPQHF
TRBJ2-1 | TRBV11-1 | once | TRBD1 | TGTGCCAGCAGCTTGGGGACAGCTAATGAGCAGTTCTTC | CASSLGTANEQFF
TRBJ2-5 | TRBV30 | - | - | TGTGCCTGGATCGGCAGGTCCCAAGAGACCCAGTACTTC | CAWIGRSQETQYF
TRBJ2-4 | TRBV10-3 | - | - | TGTGCCATCAGTGAGTGGCCGTCCCTAGCCAAAAACATTCAGTACTTC | CAISEWPSLAKNIQYF
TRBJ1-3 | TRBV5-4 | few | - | TGTGCCAGCAGCTGGGGGATCTCGGGAGACACCATATATTTT | CASSWGISGDTIYF
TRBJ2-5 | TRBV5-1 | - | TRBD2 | TGCGCCAGCAGCTTGTTCCTAGCGGGGGGGGAAGAGACCCAGTACTTC | CASSLFLAGGEETQYF
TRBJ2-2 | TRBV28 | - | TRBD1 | TGTGCCAGCAGTTTATGGGGACAGGGCTTTACCGGGGAGCTGTTTTTT | CASSLWGQGFTGELFF
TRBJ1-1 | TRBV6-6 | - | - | TGTGCCAGCAGCCCCAGGAACACTGAAGCTTTCTTT | CASSPRNTEAFF
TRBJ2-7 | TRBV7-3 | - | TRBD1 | TGTGCCAGCAGCTTACAAGGGGGCTTCAGCGAGCAGTACTTC | CASSLQGGFSEQYF
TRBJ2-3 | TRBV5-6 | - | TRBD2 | TGTGCCAGCAGTTTAGCGGGGGGGCGTGCAGATACGCAGTATTTT | CASSLAGGRADTQYF
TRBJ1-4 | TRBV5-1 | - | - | TGCGCCAGCAGCTTGGGGGGCTCGGGGGATGCAACTAATGAAAAACTGTTTTTT | CASSLGGSGDATNEKLFF
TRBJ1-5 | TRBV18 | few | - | TGTGCCAGCTCACCGAAGGCGGATCAGCCCCAGCATTTT | CASSPKADQPQHF
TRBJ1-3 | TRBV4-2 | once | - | TGTGCCAGCAGCCAAGAGCAGCAAGGGAGCGAAGGTGGAAACACCATATATTTT | CASSQEQQGSEGGNTIYF
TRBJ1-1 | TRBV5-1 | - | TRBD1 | TGCGCCAGCAGCTTGGTGGACAGGGGTAATGAAGCTTTCTTT | CASSLVDRGNEAFF
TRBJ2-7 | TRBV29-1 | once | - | TGCAGCGCACTTCAGGGATCCTACGAGCAGTACTTC | CSALQGSYEQYF
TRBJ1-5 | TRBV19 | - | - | TGTGCCAGTAGCATCCCAGGGGCTGATCAGCCCCAGCATTTT | CASSIPGADQPQHF
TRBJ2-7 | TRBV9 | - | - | TGTGCCAGCAGCGTAACACAGACCTCCTCCGAGCAGTACTTC | CASSVTQTSSEQYF
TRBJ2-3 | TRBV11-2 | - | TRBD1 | TGTGCCAGCAGCTCGACAGGGGGCTTCACAGATACGCAGTATTTT | CASSSTGGFTDTQYF
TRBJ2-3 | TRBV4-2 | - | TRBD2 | TGTGCCAGCAGCCTTCCAGGTGCGGGGGTCCGCACAGATACGCAGTATTTT | CASSLPGAGVRTDTQYF
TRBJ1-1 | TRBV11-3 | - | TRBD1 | TGTGCCAGCAGCTTATCGGGGGGACAGGGGCAGCACACTGAAGCTTTCTTT | CASSLSGGQGQHTEAFF
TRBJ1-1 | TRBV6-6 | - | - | TGTGCCAGCAGTTTGATACGACAGGCCCCCACTGAAGCTTTCTTT | CASSLIRQAPTEAFF
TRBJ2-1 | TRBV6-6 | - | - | TGTGCCAGCAGTTACTTAGGACAGATCAACAATGAGCAGTTCTTC | CASSYLGQINNEQFF
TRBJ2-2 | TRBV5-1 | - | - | TGCGCCAGCAGCTTGCCGGCGGGGAACACCGGGGAGCTGTTTTTT | CASSLPAGNTGELFF
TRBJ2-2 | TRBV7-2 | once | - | TGTGCCAGCAGCCCTACCGGTCGGACCGGGGAGCTGTTTTTT | CASSPTGRTGELFF
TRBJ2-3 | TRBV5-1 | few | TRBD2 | TGCGCCAGCACGGGAGGCTGGGGCACAGATACGCAGTATTTT | CASTGGWGTDTQYF
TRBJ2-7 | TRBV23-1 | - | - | TGCGCCAGCAGTCAATGCGGGGCAGGGCCTTCCTACGAGCAGTACTTC | CASSQCGAGPSYEQYF
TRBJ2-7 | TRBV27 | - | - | TGTGCCAGCGGACACCTCTCCTACGAGCAGTACTTC | CASGHLSYEQYF
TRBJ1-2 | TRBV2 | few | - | TGTGCCAGCAGGGGGGGTACCTATGGCTACACCTTC | CASRGGTYGYTF
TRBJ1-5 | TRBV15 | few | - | TGTGCCACCAGCAGAGATCGGGGGGCGGGTCAGCCCCAGCATTTT | CATSRDRGAGQPQHF
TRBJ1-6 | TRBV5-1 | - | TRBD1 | TGCGCCAGTCTGCGACAGGGGGTCTCCTATAATTCACCCCTCCACTTT | CASLRQGVSYNSPLHF
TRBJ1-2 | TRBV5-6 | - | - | TGTGCCAGCAGCTTGGGACAGTCCGGGGGCTATGGCTACACCTTC | CASSLGQSGGYGYTF
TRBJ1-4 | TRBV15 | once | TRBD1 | TGTGCCACCACCAACACCCTGGACAGGAGAAATGAAAAACTGTTTTTT | CATTNTLDRRNEKLFF
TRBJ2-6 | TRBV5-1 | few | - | TGCGCCAGCAGCTCCTACCTGGGGGGAACTGGGGCCAACGTCCTGACTTTC | CASSSYLGGTGANVLTF
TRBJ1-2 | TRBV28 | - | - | TGTGCCAGCGCCAAAGGGGGGGCATATGATGGCTACACCTTC | CASAKGGAYDGYTF
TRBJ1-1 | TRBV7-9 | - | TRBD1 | TGTGCCAGCAGCTTCCCGACAGGGTCGAACACTGAAGCTTTCTTT | CASSFPTGSNTEAFF
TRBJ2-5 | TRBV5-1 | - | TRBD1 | TGCGCCAGCAGCTTGGGACAGGGGATGGAAGAGACCCAGTACTTC | CASSLGQGMEETQYF
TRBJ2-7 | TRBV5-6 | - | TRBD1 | TGTGCCAGCAGCGAAGCAACGGGACAGTGGGCCTACGAGCAGTACTTC | CASSEATGQWAYEQYF
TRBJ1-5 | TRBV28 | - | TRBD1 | TGTGCCAGCAGTCCACAGGGGGAAAGAATTCAGCCCCAGCATTTT | CASSPQGERIQPQHF
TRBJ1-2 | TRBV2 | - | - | TGTGCCAGCAGGGGAACAGGCAGGGGCTACACCTTC | CASRGTGRGYTF
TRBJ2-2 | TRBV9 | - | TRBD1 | TGTGCCAGCAGCCACCGGACAGGGTTCACCGGGGAGCTGTTTTTT | CASSHRTGFTGELFF
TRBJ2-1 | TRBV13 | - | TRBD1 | TGTGCCAGCAGCTTAGTTTCGCCCGTAGGGGGCGGTAACAATGAGCAGTTCTTC | CASSLVSPVGGGNNEQFF